This TCR beta chain is from a study of regulatory T cells in long-lasting Graves disease. Whole-study results and caveats: Preferential use of TRBV28, TRBJ1-2 and TRBJ2-5 was seen in persistent disease.

Time point noted: persistent/refractory GD, antithyroid drugs over 5 years with positive TRAb. There was RNA extracted from PBMCs, and the TCR library was made from it. Per the germline V gene, CDR1 is MGHDK and CDR2 is SYGVNS. This CDR3 comprises 15 residues. For this clonotype: Antigen unknown. At one end the junction does not follow the germline gene, possibly because of a read error.

Arm-PCR with iRepertoire HTBI primers amplified the CDR3 regions for these TCR beta libraries. In the authors' workflow: Identification yielded 62 TRBV and around 15 TRBJ segments across samples. TCRdb reanalysed the multiplex PCR reads using MiXCR and keeps one entry per CDR3 protein. TCRdb's processing, not the authors' own work, is the source of the V and J calls. The profile shows some 370,000 distinct CDR3 sequences, roughly 24% of them singletons. The sequencing used peripheral blood mononuclear cells (PBMCs), collected when the disease was refractory, from a patient treated with antithyroid drugs. This sequence was found in a woman aged 40 to 50 with Graves disease. This chain links TRBV25-1 with TRBJ2-2, with 12 bases aligning to TRBD2. In DNA, the CDR3 is TGTGCCAGCAGGCCTAGCGGGAGGGACACCGGGAAGCTGTTTTTT. This gives the protein CASRPSGRDTGKLFF. Looking up the rest from reference TRBV25-1 and TRBJ2-2 gives the full variable domain: EADIYQTPRYLVIGTGKKITLECSQTMGHDKMYWYQQDPGMELHLIHYSYGVNSTEKGDLSSESTVSRIRTEHFPLTLESARPSHTSQYLCASRPSGRDTGKLFFGEGSRLTVL.